The 27 T cell receptor beta chains presented below share a single source sample, sequenced in a study of cytomegalovirus exposure and HLA in healthy donors (dated by TCRdb to between 2016 and 2019). Libraries were built with the immunoSEQ multiplex PCR assay. For the multiplex PCR, a mixture combining 60 forward primers for TCR Vbeta segments and 13 reverse primers for TCR Jbeta segments was used. TCRdb took this table from immuneACCESS and kept in-frame rearrangements with V and J called. Such tables lack part of the clones; where checked against another copy, unresolved V genes explain under half of the gap, and the rest is unexplained. A total of about 160,000 clones appear in this sample, roughly 80% of them only once. Approximately 4.5% of the sample is taken by the ten largest. The specimen sequenced was PBMCs. All receptors derive from a man in his forties in good health and CMV-seronegative.

This chain uses TRBV5-4 with TRBJ1-4; perhaps TRBD1 as D (5 bases). The CDR3 has 16 residues. Germline V lookup: CDR1 SGHNT, CDR2 YYREEE (reference sequence). V was shortened by 4 bases and J by 10 bases, with 23 bases between the two germline ends. The CDR3 protein is CASSPSPDSTYGKLFF. The CDR3 DNA sequence: TGTGCCAGCAGCCCAAGCCCCGACAGTACGTATGGAAAACTGTTTTTT.

This clone was recorded a few times. V is TRBV7-3 and J is TRBJ2-7; 9 positions match TRBD2. From germline, CDR1 is SGHTA and CDR2 FQGTGA. CDR3 length: 14 residues. With 3 bases clipped from V and 5 bases from J, the junction kept 5 bases outside the gene matches. The CDR3 nucleotides are TGTGCCAGCAGCTTGGCGGGGGGGCAAAACGAGCAGTACTTC. This codes for CASSLAGGQNEQYF.

The V gene is TRBV28, the J gene TRBJ1-4; TRBD1 matches at 9 bases. The CDR3 spans 14 residues. Looked up from germline, CDR1 is MDHEN and CDR2 is SYDVKM. V shed 4 bases and J 8 bases; nucleotides not matched to a gene: 5. For the CDR3, the DNA is TGTGCCAGCAGTTCACAGGGGGCAGGGGAAAAACTGTTTTTT. It translates to CASSSQGAGEKLFF.

The chain employs TRBV5-6 and TRBJ1-1; 10 bases agree with TRBD1. The germline gives CDR1 SGHDT, CDR2 YYEEEE. The CDR3 loop spans 14 amino acids. V trimming: 4 bases; J trimming: 7 bases; junction bases outside the gene matches: 7. The CDR3 DNA is TGTGCCAGCAGCGCCGGGACAGGGGTGTTTGAAGCTTTCTTT. The encoded protein is CASSAGTGVFEAFF.

The rearrangement uses TRBV15 and TRBJ2-7; D ambiguous. In germline, CDR1 is LNHNV, CDR2 YYDKDF (reference sequence). The CDR3 length is 13 residues. Between the trimmed V and J ends, which lost 1 base and 4 bases, there was a span of 8 bases. This CDR3 is CATSRGQVYEQYF. CDR3 sequence (DNA): TGTGCCACCAGCAGAGGGCAGGTATACGAGCAGTACTTC.

This clone occurred a few times. The CDR3: CSVGQAPTTEAFF. CDR3 in DNA: TGCAGCGTAGGACAGGCGCCGACCACTGAAGCTTTCTTT. This sequence joins TRBV29-1 and TRBJ1-1; 7 nucleotides match TRBD1. The CDR3 runs to 13 residues. V trimming: 6 bases; J trimming: 4 bases; junction bases outside the gene matches: 8. Germline assignment: CDR1 SQVTM and CDR2 ANQGSEA.

This clone has more than one count but fewer than ten. The V call is TRBV4-2, the J call TRBJ1-1; no firm D call. CDR1 LGHNA and CDR2 YNFKEQ come from the germline V gene. The V gene lost 0 bases and the J gene lost 4 bases, with 9 bases spanning the gap. The CDR3 contains 14 residues. CDR3 nucleotide sequence: TGTGCCAGCAGCCAAGATGGAGTCCGCACTGAAGCTTTCTTT. It translates to CASSQDGVRTEAFF.

V is TRBV5-4 and J is TRBJ2-3; 9 bases map to TRBD2. With 4 bases clipped from V and 2 bases from J, the junction kept 14 bases outside the gene matches. CDR3 length: 18 residues. Germline values: CDR1 SGHNT, CDR2 YYREEE (reference sequence). DNA for the CDR3: TGTGCCAGCAGCACGCTGGCGGGGGGGCGAAGGAACACAGATACGCAGTATTTT. This sequence encodes CASSTLAGGRRNTDTQYF.

With regard to this clone: The CDR3 end shows no conserved phenylalanine or tryptophan, and so a read error is likely. The DNA is left out, because the CDR3 cannot be placed on it with certainty; the CDR3 is given as TCRdb lists it. The chain uses TRBV7-9 and TRBJ1-2. Germline V lookup: CDR1 SEHNR, CDR2 FQNEAQ (reference sequence). The CDR3 length equals 10 residues, ends included. The CDR3 spells CASSPSEGFL.

CDR3 residues: CAKSYLGSMAEQYF. The CDR3 DNA is TGTGCCAAATCCTACCTAGGCAGTATGGCCGAGCAGTACTTC. This chain links TRBV2 with TRBJ2-5, with D unresolved. The J call may be mistaken, given a closer DNA end match to TRBJ2-7. CDR1 SNHLY and CDR2 FYNNEI come from the germline V gene. The CDR3 runs 14 residues.

The chain uses TRBV11-2 and TRBJ2-5; D is ambiguous. Trimming removed 0 bases from V and 1 base from J, with 6 bases in between. The CDR3 loop spans 14 amino acids. Germline V gene sequence: CDR1 SGHAT, CDR2 FQNNGV. The CDR3 protein is CASSLEVSQETQYF. Here the CDR3 DNA reads TGTGCCAGCAGCTTAGAAGTTAGCCAAGAGACCCAGTACTTC.

The J gene is TRBJ1-5, the V gene TRBV12-5, with D tentatively TRBD1 (5 bases). This CDR3 comprises 15 residues. Trimming pared 5 bases from V and 2 bases from J, leaving 13 bases between. Germline loops: CDR1 LGHNT, CDR2 FRNRAP. CDR3 in DNA: TGTGCTAGTGGTCTGGGATCGGGGGGCAATCAGCCCCAGCATTTT. Amino acid sequence: CASGLGSGGNQPQHF.

The chain joins TRBV19 to TRBJ2-7; D possibly corresponds to TRBD2 (5 bases). V was trimmed by 4 bases and J by 6 bases, leaving 10 bases between them. The germline gives CDR1 LNHDA, CDR2 SQIVND (reference sequence). The CDR3 covers 12 residues. This CDR3 reads CASSTSRGEQYF. The CDR3 nucleotides read TGTGCCAGTAGTACCTCTCGGGGCGAGCAGTACTTC. The full variable domain, its missing parts supplied by reference TRBV19 and TRBJ2-7, is DGGITQSPKYLFRKEGQNVTLSCEQNLNHDAMYWYRQDPGQGLRLIYYSQIVNDFQKGDIAEGYSVSREKKESFPLTVTSAQKNPTAFYLCASSTSRGEQYFGPGTRLTVT.

The chain carries TRBV19 and TRBJ2-3, with 8 positions matching TRBD1. The length of the CDR3 is 15 residues. Germline V gene sequence: CDR1 LNHDA, CDR2 SQIVND (reference sequence). V lost 5 bases to trimming and J lost 0 bases; unmatched junction nucleotides: 4. The CDR3 protein is CASSPRDRSTDTQYF. The DNA for the CDR3 is TGTGCCAGTAGTCCCCGGGACAGGAGCACAGATACGCAGTATTTT.

The genes are TRBV5-6 and TRBJ2-5; 7 bases line up with TRBD1. Germline V gene lookup returns CDR1 SGHDT and CDR2 YYEEEE. The CDR3 sequence is 14 residues long. Trimming removed 0 bases from V and 4 bases from J; junction bases left unmatched: 3. CDR3 coding DNA: TGTGCCAGCAGCTTGGTTAGGGGGCGAGAGACCCAGTACTTC. Translated, it gives CASSLVRGRETQYF.

The rearrangement links TRBV30 to TRBJ2-3; TRBD2 matches 9 bases. Germline V lookup: CDR1 GTSNPN, CDR2 SVGIG (reference sequence). CDR3 length: 15 residues. Losses at the gene ends were 5 bases for V and 0 bases for J; bases not matched to a gene: 6. CDR3 sequence (DNA): TGTGCCTGGGGGACCCTAGCGGGGAGCACAGATACGCAGTATTTT. Amino acids: CAWGTLAGSTDTQYF.

In its sample, this clone was seen once. This rearrangement joins TRBV6-5 to TRBJ1-2; TRBD1 matches 8 bases. Germline CDR1 reads MNHEY; CDR2 reads SVGAGI. The J segment lost 0 bases and the V segment lost 4 bases, leaving 4 bases of the junction unmatched. The CDR3 is made up of 15 amino acids. CDR3: CASSWGQVANYGYTF. CDR3 sequence (DNA): TGTGCCAGCAGTTGGGGACAGGTCGCTAACTATGGCTACACCTTC.

V usage is TRBV15 and J usage is TRBJ2-7, with unresolved D. Trimming took 1 base from V and 9 from J, leaving 16 bases between them. Germline CDR1 LNHNV, CDR2 YYDKDF (reference sequence). The CDR3 loop spans 14 amino acids. Here the CDR3 DNA reads TGTGCCACCAGCAGAGGTAGCCCAATATCGGGGCAGTACTTC. Encoded protein: CATSRGSPISGQYF.

The V gene is TRBV30, the J gene TRBJ1-1, with TRBD1 as a possible D gene (5 bases). There are 13 residues in the CDR3. Germline CDR1 is GTSNPN and CDR2 is SVGIG (reference sequence). The V end lost 8 bases, the J end lost 0 bases, and 13 bases lay between the germline ends. The CDR3 sequence: CAGDSLLNTEAFF. Written as DNA, the CDR3 is TGTGCCGGCGACAGCCTCCTGAACACTGAAGCTTTCTTT.

The chain links TRBV7-2 to TRBJ2-7, with a weak D call TRBD2 (5 bases). V was shortened by 5 bases and J by 6 bases, with 8 bases between the two germline ends. The CDR3 covers 11 residues. CDR1 and CDR2 from the germline V gene are SGHTA and FQGNSA. CDR3 residues: CASSPRGEQYF. The DNA of the CDR3 is TGTGCCAGCAGCCCTCGGGGCGAGCAGTACTTC.

Only a few counts were recorded for this clone. This sample also contains other DNA sequences that code for the same CDR3. V usage is TRBV6-4 and J usage is TRBJ2-3, with TRBD2 matching 12 bases. V shed 4 bases, J shed 1 base, and the junction held 0 bases outside the gene matches. In germline, CDR1 is MRHNA, CDR2 SNTAGT. The CDR3 covers 15 residues. In DNA form, the CDR3 reads TGTGCCAGCAGTGGGACTAGCGGGGGCACAGATACGCAGTATTTT. Translating it yields CASSGTSGGTDTQYF.

The rearrangement links TRBV5-1 to TRBJ1-6, with unresolved D. The CDR3 has 16 amino acids. Germline CDR1 and CDR2: SGHRS and YFSETQ. V lost 4 bases and J lost 3, with 14 bases in between. CDR3 sequence reads: CASSRFPEDYNSPLHF. DNA of the CDR3: TGCGCCAGCAGCCGTTTCCCGGAGGACTATAATTCACCCCTCCACTTT.

CDR3 amino acids: CASSIALAGSGETQYF. CDR3 nucleotides: TGTGCCAGTAGTATAGCCTTAGCGGGGTCAGGAGAGACCCAGTACTTC. The rearrangement links TRBV19 to TRBJ2-5; 8 bases fit TRBD2. Losses at the gene ends were 1 base for V and 4 bases for J; bases not matched to a gene: 8. The CDR3 has 16 residues. CDR1 LNHDA and CDR2 SQIVND come from the germline V gene (reference sequence).

This chain connects TRBV5-8 to TRBJ1-5; the D is unclear. The germline V gene encodes CDR1 SGHTS and CDR2 YDEGEE. The CDR3 runs to 15 residues. Trimming cost V 2 bases and J 0 bases, with 9 bases left between them. CDR3 nucleotides: TGTGCCAGCAGCTTCACCGGGGTTAGCAATCAGCCCCAGCATTTT. It translates to CASSFTGVSNQPQHF.

This chain joins TRBV5-1 and TRBJ1-1, with 8 bases fitting TRBD1. This CDR3 has 14 residues. CDR1 and CDR2 from the germline V gene are SGHRS and YFSETQ. V lost 0 bases to trimming and J lost 11 bases; unmatched junction nucleotides: 9. The CDR3, as DNA: TGCGCCAGCAGCTTGGTGTATCAGGGGGCAGGGGCTTTCTTT. This sequence encodes CASSLVYQGAGAFF.

This chain joins TRBV5-1 and TRBJ1-1, with D possibly matching TRBD1 (5 bases). Germline values: CDR1 SGHRS, CDR2 YFSETQ. This CDR3 contains 16 residues. V lost 2 bases and J lost 1, with 15 bases in between. Here the CDR3 reads CASSFEGQGGNTEAFF. Written as DNA, the CDR3 is TGCGCCAGCAGCTTCGAGGGGCAGGGAGGGAACACTGAAGCTTTCTTT.

The V call is TRBV7-2, the J call TRBJ2-2; D might be TRBD1 (5 bases). Trimming cost V 1 base and J 4 bases, with 16 bases left between them. Per germline, CDR1 SGHTA and CDR2 FQGNSA. The CDR3 runs 17 residues. This CDR3 reads CASSLGVGAPGTGELFF. The CDR3 nucleotides are TGTGCCAGCAGCTTAGGGGTTGGGGCCCCGGGCACCGGGGAGCTGTTTTTT.